This T cell receptor (beta chain) is drawn from a study of PD-1 blockade in classical Hodgkin lymphoma. All patients relapsed after autologous stem cell transplantation, and brentuximab vedotin exposure varied. Some clones are missing from TCRdb's copy, which holds only in-frame ones; the method was immunoSEQ multiplex PCR. The sample yields fewer than 25,000 clones, about 82% seen once. Germline-derived CDR1 and CDR2 are LGHNA and YNFKEQ. The germline V and J ends were trimmed by 5 bases and 4 bases, with 20 bases remaining between them. The CDR3 has 16 residues. The sequences come from peripheral blood mononuclear cells (PBMCs), collected before the second cycle of nivolumab. The receptor was isolated from a human donor with classical Hodgkin lymphoma. The chain has TRBV4-2 and TRBJ1-2, with D hard to call. The CDR3 sequence: CASSFEGASPIYGYTF. The CDR3 DNA follows: TGTGCCAGCAGCTTCGAGGGCGCCTCCCCCATCTATGGCTACACCTTC.